These 3 T cell receptor beta chains were all obtained from the same sample, sequenced in a study of T cells in Graves' hyperthyroidism and ophthalmopathy. Regions amplified from RNA transcripts were the TCR beta CDR3 regions. RT-PCR in the first round (using the HTBI primer set) targeted the TCR CDR3. TCRdb itself ran the multiplex PCR reads through MiXCR, one entry per CDR3 protein. Of around 600,000 distinct CDR3 sequences listed, 15% to 19% are singletons. The sample comprised blood. These receptors originate from a woman in her 30s with Graves' hyperthyroidism.

Many counts were recorded for this clonotype. V gene TRBV7-8 combines with J gene TRBJ1-1; D is unclear. The CDR3 spans 13 residues. The ends were cut back, 2 bases at V and 7 bases at J, with 11 bases in the middle. Germline loops: CDR1 SGHVS, CDR2 FQNEAQ. Here the CDR3 DNA reads TGTGCCAGCAGCTTAAGGTCTGCCCTTGAAGCTTTCTTT. Translated: CASSLRSALEAFF.

This clonotype was found a few times. V is TRBV27 and J is TRBJ2-7; D uncertain. This CDR3 comprises 13 residues. Germline V gene lookup returns CDR1 MNHEY and CDR2 SMNVEV (reference sequence). The germline V and J ends were trimmed by 8 bases and 7 bases, with 18 bases remaining between them. CDR3 coding DNA: TGTGCCAGCCGAAACGTGCGCCAAGGGGAGCAGTACTTC. This encodes CASRNVRQGEQYF.

The genes are TRBV20-1 and TRBJ1-1; weak D call: TRBD1 (5 bases). The CDR3 is 14 amino acids. Between the trimmed V and J ends, which lost 3 bases and 2 bases, there was a span of 13 bases. CDR1 DFQATT and CDR2 SNEGSKA come from the germline V gene (reference sequence). Here the CDR3 DNA reads TGCAGTGCTAGTCAGTGGGACCAAAACACTGAAGCTTTCTTT. The encoded protein is CSASQWDQNTEAFF.